Each of the 26 T cell receptor beta chains below was sequenced from the same sample in a study of response to subunit inactivated influenza vaccine. One entry per CDR3 protein, called by TCRdb with MiXCR from the RT-PCR reads. The data contain around 530,000 distinct CDR3 sequences, 12% of them singletons. Sequenced material: PBMCs from blood, taken on the day of vaccination. These receptors were obtained from a middle-aged man who received an inactivated influenza vaccine.

This chain uses TRBV27 with TRBJ2-2; 14 nucleotides match TRBD2. The germline gives CDR1 MNHEY, CDR2 SMNVEV (reference sequence). This CDR3 comprises 19 residues. V lost 1 base, J lost 3 bases, and 7 bases stayed unmatched. The CDR3 spells CASSLWLGTSGGYTGELFF. CDR3 sequence (DNA): TGTGCCAGCAGTTTATGGCTCGGGACTAGCGGGGGCTACACCGGGGAGCTGTTTTTT.

The sample holds a few counts of this clonotype. The rearrangement links TRBV11-1 to TRBJ2-7; TRBD2 agrees at 9 bases. Trimming at V came to 7 bases and at J to 5 bases, leaving 6 bases not matched to a gene. From germline, CDR1 is SGHAT and CDR2 FQDESV (reference sequence). CDR3 length equals 13 residues. The CDR3 DNA reads TGTGCCAGCAACCAGCGGGGGGCTCACGAGCAGTACTTC. This encodes CASNQRGAHEQYF.

This clonotype was observed a few times. The V gene is TRBV12-3 or TRBV12-4, the J gene TRBJ2-7; 12 positions match TRBD1. This CDR3 comprises 15 residues. The junction had 6 bases not matched to a gene; V was cut back by 5 bases and J by 4 bases. This chain's CDR3 is CASSDRDRGLYEQYF. For the CDR3, the DNA is TGTGCCAGCAGTGACCGGGACAGGGGGCTGTACGAGCAGTACTTC.

This clonotype showed up just a few times. This chain links TRBV25-1 with TRBJ1-1; 10 bases are a match to TRBD1. The CDR3 spans 15 residues. CDR1 and CDR2 from the germline V gene are MGHDK and SYGVNS. The J segment lost 3 bases and the V segment lost 3 bases, leaving 4 bases of the junction unmatched. The DNA of the CDR3 is TGTGCCAGCAGTGACCCCGGGACAGGGGACACTGAAGCTTTCTTT. Translated: CASSDPGTGDTEAFF. Filled out from reference TRBV25-1 and TRBJ1-1, the complete variable domain reads EADIYQTPRYLVIGTGKKITLECSQTMGHDKMYWYQQDPGMELHLIHYSYGVNSTEKGDLSSESTVSRIRTEHFPLTLESARPSHTSQYLCASSDPGTGDTEAFFGQGTRLTVV.

J is TRBJ2-6 and V is TRBV6-2 or TRBV6-3, with no clear D. CDR1 is MNHEY, CDR2 SVGEGT, per germline. This CDR3 spans 16 amino acids. V lost 0 bases, J lost 0 bases, and 6 bases lay in between. CDR3: CASSYSRRSGANVLTF. The CDR3, as DNA: TGTGCCAGCAGTTACTCGAGGCGCTCTGGGGCCAACGTCCTGACTTTC.

In this sample, this clonotype turned up a few times. The rearrangement links TRBV10-3 to TRBJ2-6, with TRBD1 as a possible D gene (6 bases). CDR3 length: 15 amino acids. CDR1 ENHRY and CDR2 SYGVKD come from the germline V gene. V was clipped by 4 bases and J by 1 base, with 8 bases between them. In DNA form, the CDR3 reads TGTGCCATCAGTGGGACAGTGTCTGGGGCCAACGTCCTGACTTTC. Amino acid sequence: CAISGTVSGANVLTF.

This clonotype was counted between two and nine times. The V and J genes are TRBV12-3 or TRBV12-4 and TRBJ2-3; 7 bases map to TRBD1. CDR3 size: 13 residues. V gave up 6 bases and J gave up 6 bases; unmatched junction bases: 6. CDR3 loop: CASRNTGVDTQYF. The DNA of the CDR3 is TGTGCCAGCAGAAACACAGGGGTTGATACGCAGTATTTT.

This rearrangement joins TRBV9 to TRBJ1-1; the D gene is possibly TRBD1 (5 bases). This CDR3 comprises 14 residues. From germline, CDR1 is SGDLS and CDR2 YYNGEE. Trimming shortened V by 0 bases and J by 4 bases, and 10 bases separated the two germline ends. The CDR3 spells CASSVGGGGTEAFF. The CDR3 nucleotides read TGTGCCAGCAGCGTAGGGGGGGGAGGCACTGAAGCTTTCTTT.

The chain carries TRBV5-5 and TRBJ2-1; 8 nucleotides match TRBD1. The CDR3 runs 17 residues. Germline V gene lookup returns CDR1 SGHKS and CDR2 YYEKEE (reference sequence). V gave up 4 bases and J gave up 0 bases; unmatched junction bases: 9. CDR3: CASSLGGQVNSYNEQFF. DNA of the CDR3: TGTGCCAGCAGCCTCGGGGGACAGGTTAACTCCTACAATGAGCAGTTCTTC.

The V gene is TRBV5-1, the J gene TRBJ2-1, with TRBD2 as a possible D gene (6 bases). There are 19 residues in the CDR3. CDR1 is SGHRS and CDR2 is YFSETQ in the germline V gene. The V gene lost 2 bases and the J gene lost 0 bases, with 21 bases spanning the gap. The CDR3 reads CASSLGILGLSHSYNEQFF. The CDR3 DNA is TGCGCCAGCAGCTTAGGGATCCTGGGACTTTCCCACTCCTACAATGAGCAGTTCTTC.

This clonotype occurred a few times. V gene TRBV12-3 or TRBV12-4 combines with J gene TRBJ1-2, with a weak D call TRBD1 (6 bases). There are 12 residues in the CDR3. V dropped 7 bases and J dropped 6 bases, with 12 bases sitting between them. CDR3 sequence: CASTPGTHGYTF. The CDR3 DNA sequence: TGTGCCAGCACTCCGGGGACACATGGCTACACCTTC.

This clonotype was counted many times. This chain uses TRBV4-3 with TRBJ2-3, with a tentative D call TRBD2 (7 bases). Germline V gives CDR1 LGHNA, CDR2 YSLEER. This CDR3 has 16 amino acids. The V end was cut by 3 bases, the J end by 0 bases, with 13 bases between. The CDR3 loop reads CASSQGGGGSTDTQYF. For the CDR3, the DNA is TGCGCCAGCAGCCAGGGGGGCGGGGGCAGCACAGATACGCAGTATTTT.

This clonotype was counted many times. The chain couples TRBV7-3 to TRBJ2-1; 8 bases line up with TRBD2. Germline CDR1 SGHTA, CDR2 FQGTGA. The junction had 2 bases not matched to a gene; V was cut back by 4 bases and J by 9 bases. This CDR3 is built from 12 residues. The CDR3 protein is CASSSRGGEQFF. Here the CDR3 DNA reads TGTGCCAGCAGCTCCCGGGGGGGTGAGCAGTTCTTC.

Only a few counts were recorded for this clonotype. The CDR3 nucleotides read TGTGCCAGCAGTGTAATTAGTCCATACGAGCAGTACTTC. Translated: CASSVISPYEQYF. The V and J genes are TRBV6-1 and TRBJ2-7; no firm D call. The CDR3 runs to 13 residues. Germline CDR1 and CDR2: MNHNS and SASEGT. The V end was cut by 4 bases, the J end by 4 bases, with 11 bases between.

The rearrangement joins TRBV29-1 to TRBJ2-2; perhaps TRBD1 as D (6 bases). CDR1 and CDR2 from the germline V gene are SQVTM and ANQGSEA. V lost 7 bases and J 5 bases, leaving 17 bases between the germline ends. This CDR3 contains 14 residues. The CDR3 DNA reads TGCAGCGCCGTAGTCAGGGGCTGGACCGGGGAGCTGTTTTTT. Its protein is CSAVVRGWTGELFF.

This clonotype was seen only a few times. The rearrangement uses TRBV20-1 and TRBJ2-5, with 10 bases aligning to TRBD2. V dropped 3 bases and J dropped 2; count of bases not matched to a gene: 12. The CDR3 runs 17 residues. The germline CDR1 and CDR2 sequences are DFQATT and SNEGSKA (reference sequence). In DNA, the CDR3 is TGCAGTGCTAGTTCCCTAGCGGGGGCCTTTGTTCAAGAGACCCAGTACTTC. Protein sequence: CSASSLAGAFVQETQYF.

At least ten counts were recorded for this clonotype. The rearrangement joins TRBV7-2 to TRBJ2-7; either TRBD1 or TRBD2 may fit D (5 bases each). Trimming took off 5 bases at V and 1 base at J, with 18 bases between the two ends. The germline V gene has CDR1 SGHTA and CDR2 FQGNSA. The length of the CDR3 is 16 residues. For the CDR3, the DNA is TGTGCCAGCAGCCTCTCTCCCGGGGCTGCTTCCTACGAGCAGTACTTC. Translation: CASSLSPGAASYEQYF. Full variable domain (outside the CDR3, taken from reference TRBV7-2 and TRBJ2-7): GAGVSQSPSNKVTEKGKDVELRCDPISGHTALYWYRQSLGQGLEFLIYFQGNSAPDKSGLPSDRFSAERTGGSVSTLTIQRTQQEDSAVYLCASSLSPGAASYEQYFGPGTRLTVT.

J is TRBJ2-3 and V is TRBV20-1; 7 positions agree with TRBD2. CDR3 length: 14 amino acids. Germline CDR1 and CDR2: DFQATT and SNEGSKA (reference sequence). The trim removed 6 bases at V and 4 bases at J, leaving 10 bases unmatched. CDR3 sequence reads: CSAAGTISADTQYF. In nucleotides, the CDR3 is TGCAGTGCCGCTGGGACTATATCTGCAGATACGCAGTATTTT.

The table lists this clonotype with a few counts. The chain carries TRBV7-9 and TRBJ2-2; TRBD1 aligns across 9 bases. The CDR3 is 17 amino acids. Germline V gene sequence: CDR1 SEHNR, CDR2 FQNEAQ (reference sequence). J lost 6 bases, V lost 5 bases, and 13 bases had no gene match. The CDR3 spells CASSPPRDRARPGELFF. In DNA form, the CDR3 reads TGTGCCAGCAGCCCCCCCAGGGACAGGGCCCGACCCGGGGAGCTGTTTTTT.

The sample holds a few counts of this clonotype. The chain links TRBV11-1 to TRBJ2-7, with TRBD2 as a possible D gene (6 bases). Trimming took 5 bases from V and 6 from J, leaving 17 bases between them. The CDR3 runs 14 residues. CDR1 and CDR2 (germline): SGHAT, FQDESV (reference sequence). CDR3 sequence reads: CASSGRPAGSEQYF. In nucleotides, the CDR3 is TGTGCCAGCAGCGGGCGCCCGGCGGGGAGCGAGCAGTACTTC.

This clonotype has a handful of counts. The V gene is TRBV15, the J gene TRBJ2-5; a weak D match, TRBD2 (5 bases). CDR1 is LNHNV, CDR2 YYDKDF, per germline (reference sequence). Trimming left V 1 base short and J 5 bases short, with 14 bases between. The CDR3 is 15 amino acids. The CDR3 coding sequence is TGTGCCACCAGCAGAGCCCCAGAGGGAGCGGAGACCCAGTACTTC. Amino acids: CATSRAPEGAETQYF. Full variable domain (outside the CDR3, taken from reference TRBV15 and TRBJ2-5): DAMVIQNPRYQVTQFGKPVTLSCSQTLNHNVMYWYQQKSSQAPKLLFHYYDKDFNNEADTPDNFQSRRPNTSFCFLDIRSPGLGDTAMYLCATSRAPEGAETQYFGPGTRLLVL.

The rearrangement uses TRBV20-1 and TRBJ1-5; possibly TRBD1 for D (6 bases). V dropped 5 bases and J dropped 3 bases, with 14 bases sitting between them. Germline CDR1 and CDR2: DFQATT and SNEGSKA (reference sequence). There are 14 residues in the CDR3. CDR3 in amino acids: CSALRGTNNQPQHF. The CDR3, as DNA: TGCAGTGCTTTGAGGGGGACCAACAATCAGCCCCAGCATTTT.

Only a few counts were recorded for this clonotype. CDR3 nucleotides: TGTGCCAGCAGTTCGTCTGGTGGGCAGCCCCAGCATTTT. It specifies CASSSSGGQPQHF. This sequence joins TRBV6-5 and TRBJ1-5; the D is unclear. Germline V gene sequence: CDR1 MNHEY, CDR2 SVGAGI. CDR3 length: 13 residues. Trimming removed 4 bases at V and 7 bases at J, with 11 bases between.

The rearrangement links TRBV11-1 to TRBJ2-3; D gene ambiguous. The V gene's germline CDR1 is SGHAT and CDR2 FQDESV (reference sequence). CDR3 length equals 14 residues. V lost 0 bases to trimming and J lost 5 bases, with 9 bases between them. In DNA, the CDR3 is TGTGCCAGCAGCTTAGCCCTAGACGGAGATACGCAGTATTTT. Translation: CASSLALDGDTQYF.

On this clonotype: Its ends do not fully match the called genes, so a read error is possible. This sequence joins TRBV4-3 and TRBJ2-1; either TRBD1 or TRBD2 may fit D (5 bases each). The CDR3 is made up of 18 amino acids. Germline V gene sequence: CDR1 LGHNA, CDR2 YSLEER. The CDR3 region has the DNA TGCGCCAGCAGCCAAGATTACGTTGGGGCAGACTACTACAATAAGCAGTTCTTC. Translating it yields CASSQDYVGADYYNKQFF.

The chain has TRBV20-1 and TRBJ2-7, with 8 positions matching TRBD1. Trimming at V came to 3 bases and at J to 3 bases, leaving 4 bases not matched to a gene. The CDR3 loop spans 13 amino acids. Germline V gene sequence: CDR1 DFQATT, CDR2 SNEGSKA (reference sequence). CDR3 protein: CSASRQGIYEQYF. The CDR3 bases are TGCAGTGCTAGTCGACAGGGGATCTACGAGCAGTACTTC.